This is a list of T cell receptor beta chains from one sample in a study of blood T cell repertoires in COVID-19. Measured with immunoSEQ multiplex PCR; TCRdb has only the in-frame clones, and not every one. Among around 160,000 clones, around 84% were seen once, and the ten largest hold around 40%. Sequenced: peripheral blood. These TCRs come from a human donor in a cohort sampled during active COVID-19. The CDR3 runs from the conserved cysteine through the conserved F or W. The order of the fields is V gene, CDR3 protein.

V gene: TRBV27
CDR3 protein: CASSLGSHQPQHF

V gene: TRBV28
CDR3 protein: CASSPSGTGDDEQFF

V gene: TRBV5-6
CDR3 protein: CASSLGQGRDQPQHF

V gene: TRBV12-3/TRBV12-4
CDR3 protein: CASSEDFGTPLHF

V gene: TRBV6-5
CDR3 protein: CASRPFSGGADTQYF

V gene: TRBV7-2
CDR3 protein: CASRPGDSNTDTQYF

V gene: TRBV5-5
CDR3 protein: CASSPAGIGNQPQHF

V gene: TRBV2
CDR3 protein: CASSVVGGVGYTF

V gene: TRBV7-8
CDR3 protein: CASSWTGDSYNEQFF

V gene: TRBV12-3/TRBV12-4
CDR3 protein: CASSPVIPEAFF

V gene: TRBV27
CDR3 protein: CASSHLGQPDKYTF

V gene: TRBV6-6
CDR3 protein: CASDGGNTEAFF

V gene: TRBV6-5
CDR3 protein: CASSYRRGYEQYF

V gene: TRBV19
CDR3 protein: CASSAGQAVGELFF

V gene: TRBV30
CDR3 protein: CAWSVPGTGSQPQHF

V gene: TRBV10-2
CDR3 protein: CASQGTGSHNSPLHF

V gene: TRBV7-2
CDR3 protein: CASSRRQVENTIYF

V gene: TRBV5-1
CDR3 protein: CASSLALNTEAFF

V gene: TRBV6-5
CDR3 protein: CASRRDSQSSYEQYF

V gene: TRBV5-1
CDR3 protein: CASSPTRRGGEQYF

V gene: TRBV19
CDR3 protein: CASTSGTGLNTGELFF

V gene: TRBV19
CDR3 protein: CASRLGLAATGELFF

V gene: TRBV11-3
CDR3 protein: CASSFLTSGVGSYNEQFF

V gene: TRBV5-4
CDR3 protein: CASSSRDRGNEQFF

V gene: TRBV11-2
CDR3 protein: CASSLGPMNTEAFF